This record looks at one T cell receptor beta chain sequence and its context. Its specificity is not known. A much more abundant neighbour one base away suggests this may be a read error. TCRdb recomputed calls from the reads with MiXCR, one row per CDR3 protein. The repertoire includes 900,000 to 950,000 distinct CDR3 sequences, approximately 31% of them detected once, and 13% sits in the top ten. This sample was included in a study of T cell repertoires in cytomegalovirus infection. Notes on the study in general: Clonotype analysis showed dominance of the ex vivo response by HLA-C-restricted CMV-specific TCR beta clonotypes.

Germline V CDR1 and CDR2: MNHEY, SMNVEV (reference sequence). This CDR3 has 15 residues. V was trimmed by 2 bases and J by 2 bases, leaving 12 bases between them. This TCR came from a human donor in good health (CMV status not recorded). Some clones in this sample may be carry-over from other donors' samples. The V gene is TRBV27, the J gene TRBJ2-5; D is uncertain. This specimen consisted of cultured CD8+ T cells from PBMCs, obtained from culture after CMV antigen stimulation. This CDR3 is CASSLGQLAQETQYF. As DNA, the CDR3 is TGTGCCAGCAGTTTAGGGCAGTTGGCTCAAGAGACCCAGTACTTC.